Presented here are 10 T cell receptor beta chains from one specimen sequenced in a study of T cell responses to AZD1222 COVID-19 vaccine. Clones were read by immunoSEQ multiplex PCR, and TCRdb kept only the in-frame ones, dropping some. The sample yields fewer than 150,000 clones, around 89% seen once. This specimen was peripheral blood, taken on day 0 of AZD1222 vaccination. These receptors came from an adult in good health.

This chain connects TRBV28 to TRBJ2-3, with 9 bases matching TRBD2. The CDR3 extends over 15 amino acids. CDR1 is MDHEN and CDR2 is SYDVKM in the germline V gene. Germline trimming cut 6 bases from V and 0 bases from J; bases unmatched to any gene: 4. The CDR3 sequence is CASSRSGGSTDTQYF. The CDR3 region has the DNA TGTGCCAGCAGCCGTAGCGGGGGCAGCACAGATACGCAGTATTTT.

A single count supports this clone. The J gene is TRBJ1-6, the V gene TRBV13, with unresolved D. Trimming stripped 4 bases from V and 4 bases from J, with 14 bases between. This CDR3 has 16 residues. Per germline, CDR1 PRHDT and CDR2 FYEKMQ (reference sequence). The CDR3 reads CASSSAGQSYNSPLHF. The CDR3 coding sequence is TGTGCCAGCAGCTCCGCGGGTCAGTCGTATAATTCACCCCTCCACTTT. The variable domain in full, with the rest retrieved from reference TRBV13 and TRBJ1-6, is AAGVIQSPRHLIKEKRETATLKCYPIPRHDTVYWYQQGPGQDPQFLISFYEKMQSDKGSIPDRFSAQQFSDYHSELNMSSLELGDSALYFCASSSAGQSYNSPLHFGNGTRLTVT.

This chain uses TRBV2 with TRBJ2-7; 7 bases match TRBD1. With 3 bases clipped from V and 3 bases from J, the junction kept 8 bases outside the gene matches. Germline V gives CDR1 SNHLY, CDR2 FYNNEI. The CDR3 length is 15 residues. The CDR3 region is CASSEGSGQVYEQYF. The CDR3 DNA is TGTGCCAGCAGTGAGGGTAGTGGACAGGTCTACGAGCAGTACTTC. The whole variable domain, filled in from reference TRBV2 and TRBJ2-7, reads EPEVTQTPSHQVTQMGQEVILRCVPISNHLYFYWYRQILGQKVEFLVSFYNNEISEKSEIFDDQFSVERPDGSNFTLKIRSTKLEDSAMYFCASSEGSGQVYEQYFGPGTRLTVT.

The chain has TRBV6-2 or TRBV6-3 and TRBJ2-7; the match to TRBD1 covers 9 bases. Unmatched junction bases numbered 9, after V lost 4 bases and J lost 2 bases. This CDR3 spans 16 amino acids. Germline V gene lookup returns CDR1 MNHEY and CDR2 SVGEGT. CDR3 protein: CASSFASGTGPYEQYF. The CDR3 DNA reads TGTGCCAGCAGTTTTGCATCGGGGACAGGGCCCTACGAGCAGTACTTC.

The chain carries TRBV4-1 and TRBJ1-3, with D tentatively TRBD1 (6 bases). From germline, CDR1 is MGHRA and CDR2 YSYEKL. The CDR3 is 15 amino acids. Trimming removed 2 bases from V and 1 base from J, with 9 bases in between. CDR3 sequence: CASSQIGGSGNTIYF. The CDR3 nucleotides are TGCGCCAGCAGCCAAATAGGGGGATCTGGAAACACCATATATTTT.

The chain carries TRBV12-3 or TRBV12-4 and TRBJ2-5; 8 bases agree with TRBD1. The CDR3 is 13 amino acids. J lost 5 bases, V lost 3 bases, and 2 bases had no gene match. The CDR3 reads CASSFQGAETQYF. CDR3 nucleotides: TGTGCCAGCAGTTTTCAGGGGGCCGAGACCCAGTACTTC.

The chain has TRBV29-1 and TRBJ2-6; D tentatively fits TRBD1 or TRBD2 (5 bases each). The CDR3 contains 15 residues. Trimming removed 6 bases from V and 4 bases from J, with 16 bases in between. Germline V gives CDR1 SQVTM, CDR2 ANQGSEA. The CDR3 sequence: CSVLGAGAGANVLTF. In DNA, the CDR3 is TGCAGCGTCCTCGGGGCTGGGGCCGGGGCCAACGTCCTGACTTTC.

This clone was seen just once. This chain links TRBV4-3 with TRBJ1-5; TRBD1 matches 8 bases. The CDR3 is made up of 17 amino acids. Germline lookup yields CDR1 LGHNA and CDR2 YSLEER. With V trimmed by 1 base and J by 5 bases, 10 bases remained unmatched. CDR3 DNA: TGCGCCAGCAGCCAAGTTCCGGCAGGGGGCACTTATCAGCCCCAGCATTTT. Amino acid sequence: CASSQVPAGGTYQPQHF.

V and J are TRBV6-2 or TRBV6-3 and TRBJ1-2; D not certain. CDR1 is MNHEY and CDR2 is SVGEGT in the germline V gene. The CDR3 runs to 14 residues. V lost 0 bases and J lost 8, with 13 bases in between. The CDR3 protein is CASSYSFPTGGYTF. In nucleotides, the CDR3 is TGTGCCAGCAGTTACTCCTTCCCAACGGGGGGCTACACCTTC.

The V and J genes are TRBV6-2 or TRBV6-3 and TRBJ1-1; TRBD1 aligns across 7 bases. The CDR3 consists of 14 residues. Germline CDR1 reads MNHEY; CDR2 reads SVGEGT. Trimming removed 5 bases from V and 0 bases from J; junction bases left unmatched: 3. CDR3: CASSKQGLNTEAFF. The DNA of the CDR3 is TGTGCCAGCAGTAAACAGGGGCTGAACACTGAAGCTTTCTTT.